This is a list of T cell receptor beta chains from one sample in a study of T-cell reconstitution after alpha-beta-depleted transplantation in children. TCRdb redid the calling of the PCR reads with MiXCR, one entry per CDR3 protein. Of fewer than 85,000 distinct CDR3 sequences in the sample, roughly 15% were seen once. Sequencing was performed on PBMCs, mostly from graft donor cells, taken 180 days after TCRalphabeta/CD19-depleted stem cell transplant. The origin of the receptors is a male patient aged 2-15 years who had a stem cell transplant for acute lymphoblastic leukemia, so the T cells may come from the graft donor. The CDR3 runs from the conserved cysteine through the conserved F or W. The D gene is left open where the match is weak.

v_gene: TRBV24-1; j_gene: TRBJ1-1; len: 13; d_gene: -; CDR3aa: CATSDALGAEAFF
v_gene: TRBV27; j_gene: TRBJ1-3; len: 13; d_gene: -; CDR3aa: CASRAPGGNTIYF
v_gene: TRBV4-3; j_gene: TRBJ2-7; len: 16; d_gene: -; CDR3aa: CASSQDIGRSSYEQYF
v_gene: TRBV9; j_gene: TRBJ2-1; len: 16; d_gene: TRBD1; CDR3aa: CASSVDRTGRNNEQFF
v_gene: TRBV5-1; j_gene: TRBJ2-5; len: 15; d_gene: TRBD2; CDR3aa: CASYPRSSGPSAQYF
v_gene: TRBV4-3; j_gene: TRBJ2-5; len: 16; d_gene: -; CDR3aa: CASSQGPDWYQETQYF
v_gene: TRBV20-1; j_gene: TRBJ2-1; len: 11; d_gene: -; CDR3aa: CSAFDRDLPFF
v_gene: TRBV4-3; j_gene: TRBJ2-7; len: 17; d_gene: TRBD1; CDR3aa: CASSQDLGTGDPYEQYF
v_gene: TRBV7-2; j_gene: TRBJ1-4; len: 15; d_gene: TRBD1; CDR3aa: CASRQGQALNEKLFF
v_gene: TRBV10-3; j_gene: TRBJ1-1; len: 15; d_gene: -; CDR3aa: CAISETGGTATEAFF
v_gene: TRBV5-5; j_gene: TRBJ1-3; len: 17; d_gene: -; CDR3aa: CASSPGQFLRSGNTIYF
v_gene: TRBV9; j_gene: TRBJ2-4; len: 15; d_gene: TRBD1; CDR3aa: CASSVGTGGTNIQYF
v_gene: TRBV5-1; j_gene: TRBJ2-6; len: 14; d_gene: -; CDR3aa: CASSFGPGANVLTF
v_gene: TRBV4-3; j_gene: TRBJ1-1; len: 17; d_gene: TRBD1; CDR3aa: CASSQGPRTGWNTEAFF
v_gene: TRBV27; j_gene: TRBJ2-5; len: 13; d_gene: -; CDR3aa: CASSGGLQETQYF
v_gene: TRBV7-9; j_gene: TRBJ2-4; len: 15; d_gene: -; CDR3aa: CASSLDLIAKNIQYF
v_gene: TRBV5-1; j_gene: TRBJ2-3; len: 13; d_gene: -; CDR3aa: CASSRGPVDTQYF
v_gene: TRBV15; j_gene: TRBJ2-7; len: 16; d_gene: TRBD1; CDR3aa: CATSRVRDRGANEQYF
v_gene: TRBV4-3; j_gene: TRBJ2-5; len: 13; d_gene: -; CDR3aa: CASSQDWAETQHF
v_gene: TRBV6-5; j_gene: TRBJ2-1; len: 11; d_gene: -; CDR3aa: CASIGYNEQFF
v_gene: TRBV7-2; j_gene: TRBJ2-7; len: 15; d_gene: TRBD2; CDR3aa: CASSLAMAGGLEQYF
v_gene: TRBV28; j_gene: TRBJ2-1; len: 13; d_gene: TRBD2; CDR3aa: CASGPTSGDEQFF
v_gene: TRBV5-1; j_gene: TRBJ1-6; len: 13; d_gene: -; CDR3aa: CASSWGPLGTLHF
v_gene: TRBV9; j_gene: TRBJ2-1; len: 14; d_gene: -; CDR3aa: CASSPPGVHNEQFF
v_gene: TRBV6-1; j_gene: TRBJ2-7; len: 15; d_gene: TRBD1; CDR3aa: CASSRDRGKFYEQYF
v_gene: TRBV7-3; j_gene: TRBJ1-1; len: 13; d_gene: -; CDR3aa: CASSLRQHTEAFF
v_gene: TRBV7-2; j_gene: TRBJ2-5; len: 14; d_gene: -; CDR3aa: CASSRTRKGETQYF